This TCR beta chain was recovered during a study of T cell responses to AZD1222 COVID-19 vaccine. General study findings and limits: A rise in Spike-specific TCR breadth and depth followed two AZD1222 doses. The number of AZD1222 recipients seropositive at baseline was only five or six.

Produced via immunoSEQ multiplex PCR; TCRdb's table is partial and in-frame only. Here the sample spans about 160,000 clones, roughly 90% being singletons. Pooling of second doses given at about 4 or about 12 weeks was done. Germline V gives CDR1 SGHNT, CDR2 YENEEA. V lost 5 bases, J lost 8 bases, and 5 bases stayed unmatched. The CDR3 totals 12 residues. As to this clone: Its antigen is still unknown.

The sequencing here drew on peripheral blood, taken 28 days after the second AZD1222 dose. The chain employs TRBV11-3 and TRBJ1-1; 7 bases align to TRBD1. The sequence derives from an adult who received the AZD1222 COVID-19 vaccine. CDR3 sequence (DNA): TGTGCCAGCAGCCAAACAGGGGAGGAAGCTTTCTTT. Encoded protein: CASSQTGEEAFF.